This TCR beta chain was sequenced for a study of blood T cell repertoires in COVID-19. At the level of the study: The United States, Italy and Spain supplied acute and convalescent COVID-19 samples. PBMCs, B-cell-depleted T cells, or T cells provided the cDNA or gDNA that made up the material.

Study processing details: Nucleated cell number was recorded as an estimate derived from reference gene primer amplification. The table came from immunoSEQ multiplex PCR; TCRdb's copy has only in-frame clones and leaves some out. That table furnishes V, J and clone size, whereas the DNA furnished D and trimming. The top ten clones hold under 30% of a sample with approximately 15,000 clones, roughly 80% of them seen once. The germline V gene encodes CDR1 LNHDA and CDR2 SQIVND (reference sequence). The CDR3 runs to 14 residues. V lost 5 bases, J lost 7 bases, and 7 bases stayed unmatched. Sequencing was carried out using peripheral blood. The rearrangement uses TRBV19 and TRBJ2-2; 7 nucleotides agree with TRBD1. This sequence was found in a human donor in a cohort sampled during active COVID-19. The CDR3 nucleotides are TGTGCCAGTAGTCGGGACAGAAGGCTCGGGGAGCTGTTTTTT. Its protein is CASSRDRRLGELFF.